This TCR beta chain was recovered during a study of blood T cells in healthy people across ages. Overall study findings and caveats: Across the age range, TCR beta diversity per million T cells fell in a roughly linear way.

The second PCR ran about 7 to 12 cycles with a sample-barcoded 5' primer and J-beta primers. TCRdb re-analysed the 5' RACE reads in MiXCR, keeping a single row per CDR3 protein. The sample lists around 1,500,000 distinct CDR3 sequences; about 40% were seen once. As concerns this clonotype: The antigen remains unidentified.

V gave up 9 bases and J gave up 3 bases; unmatched junction bases: 4. The CDR3 totals 13 residues. The specimen was blood. The chain links TRBV12-3 or TRBV12-4 to TRBJ2-7; TRBD2 aligns across 11 bases. This clonotype was sampled from a woman younger than 35 in good health. CDR3 nucleotide sequence: TGTGCCAGTCGACTAGCGGGACGCTACGAGCAGTACTTC. As protein: CASRLAGRYEQYF.